The 10 T cell receptor beta chains reported below all come from one sample, sequenced in a study of cytomegalovirus exposure and HLA in healthy donors. Some clones are missing from TCRdb's copy, which holds only in-frame ones; the method was immunoSEQ multiplex PCR. This table holds 90,000 to 130,000 clones, 88% found once. Specimen: PBMCs. Every receptor here comes from a woman aged 25 to 39 in good health and CMV-seropositive.

V and J are TRBV9 and TRBJ1-6; no reliable D call. The CDR3 is 15 amino acids. Germline CDR1 is SGDLS and CDR2 is YYNGEE. Trimming took 1 base from V and 8 from J, leaving 13 bases between them. Here the CDR3 reads CASSVNSGSDSPLHF. The DNA for the CDR3 is TGTGCCAGCAGCGTAAATTCCGGGAGCGATTCACCCCTCCACTTT.

The chain carries TRBV9 and TRBJ2-3, with 11 nucleotides matching TRBD2. Germline assignment: CDR1 SGDLS and CDR2 YYNGEE. This CDR3 contains 17 residues. V shed 0 bases, J shed 2 bases, and the junction held 5 bases outside the gene matches. The CDR3 loop reads CASSVGASGGPTDTQYF. DNA of the CDR3: TGTGCCAGCAGCGTAGGTGCTAGCGGGGGGCCCACAGATACGCAGTATTTT.

J is TRBJ1-1 and V is TRBV7-9; TRBD1 agrees at 10 bases. The CDR3 has 13 residues. Trimming took 5 bases from V and 5 from J; bases not matched to a gene: 2. Germline CDR1 reads SEHNR; CDR2 reads FQNEAQ (reference sequence). For the CDR3, the DNA is TGTGCCAGCAGCGCGGACAGGGGGACTGAAGCTTTCTTT. Encoded protein: CASSADRGTEAFF.

The chain joins TRBV29-1 to TRBJ2-1; 7 bases align to TRBD2. The germline gives CDR1 SQVTM, CDR2 ANQGSEA. This CDR3 contains 12 residues. With 6 bases clipped from V and 5 bases from J, the junction kept 4 bases outside the gene matches. Here the CDR3 DNA reads TGCAGCGTCGGGGGGATCAACAATGAGCAGTTCTTC. Translation: CSVGGINNEQFF.

This clone appeared once. The chain joins TRBV6-1 to TRBJ1-3; 8 nucleotides match TRBD1. Germline trimming cut 3 bases from V and 1 base from J; bases unmatched to any gene: 8. Germline V gene lookup returns CDR1 MNHNS and CDR2 SASEGT. This CDR3 has 17 amino acids. The DNA for the CDR3 is TGTGCCAGCAGTGAGCAGTGGGGACAGGTATCTGGAAACACCATATATTTT. Translating it yields CASSEQWGQVSGNTIYF.

This clone appeared a few times. The chain links TRBV4-3 to TRBJ2-1; TRBD2 matches 7 bases. This CDR3 has 16 amino acids. Germline V lookup: CDR1 LGHNA, CDR2 YSLEER. V trimming: 1 base; J trimming: 0 bases; junction bases outside the gene matches: 3. Written as DNA, the CDR3 is TGCGCCAGCAGCCAAGTTGGGACTACCTCCTACAATGAGCAGTTCTTC. Translation gives CASSQVGTTSYNEQFF.

The sample holds a few counts of this clone. V is TRBV5-6 and J is TRBJ1-6; D gene uncertain. From germline, CDR1 is SGHDT and CDR2 YYEEEE. This CDR3 comprises 15 residues. Trimming shortened V by 4 bases and J by 0 bases, and 8 bases separated the two germline ends. CDR3 in DNA: TGTGCCAGCAGCCACCTTAGCTCCTATAATTCACCCCTCCACTTT. Translated, it gives CASSHLSSYNSPLHF.

The V call is TRBV5-1, the J call TRBJ2-7; 7 bases align to TRBD2. The CDR3 runs 14 residues. V lost 4 bases to trimming and J lost 2 bases; unmatched junction nucleotides: 6. Germline CDR1 SGHRS, CDR2 YFSETQ. The CDR3 DNA sequence: TGCGCCAGCAGCCCCTTTGGGACTACCTACGAGCAGTACTTC. It specifies CASSPFGTTYEQYF.

The chain carries TRBV15 and TRBJ2-7; 7 nucleotides line up with TRBD2. Germline V gene lookup returns CDR1 LNHNV and CDR2 YYDKDF (reference sequence). V lost 0 bases to trimming and J lost 1 base; unmatched junction nucleotides: 3. The CDR3 consists of 15 residues. The CDR3 loop is CATSRDLGGSYEQYF. For the CDR3, the DNA is TGTGCCACCAGCAGAGATTTGGGGGGGTCCTACGAGCAGTACTTC.

The chain combines TRBV18 with TRBJ2-7; 15 nucleotides line up with TRBD2. This CDR3 spans 16 amino acids. In germline, CDR1 is KGHSH, CDR2 LQKENI. V shed 2 bases, J shed 4 bases, and the junction held 3 bases outside the gene matches. The CDR3 DNA reads TGTGCCAGCTCACCATCGGGACTAGCGGGGGGATACGAGCAGTACTTC. Encoded protein: CASSPSGLAGGYEQYF. Complete variable domain (other parts from reference TRBV18 and TRBJ2-7): NAGVMQNPRHLVRRRGQEARLRCSPMKGHSHVYWYRQLPEEGLKFMVYLQKENIIDESGMPKERFSAEFPKEGPSILRIQQVVRGDSAAYFCASSPSGLAGGYEQYFGPGTRLTVT.